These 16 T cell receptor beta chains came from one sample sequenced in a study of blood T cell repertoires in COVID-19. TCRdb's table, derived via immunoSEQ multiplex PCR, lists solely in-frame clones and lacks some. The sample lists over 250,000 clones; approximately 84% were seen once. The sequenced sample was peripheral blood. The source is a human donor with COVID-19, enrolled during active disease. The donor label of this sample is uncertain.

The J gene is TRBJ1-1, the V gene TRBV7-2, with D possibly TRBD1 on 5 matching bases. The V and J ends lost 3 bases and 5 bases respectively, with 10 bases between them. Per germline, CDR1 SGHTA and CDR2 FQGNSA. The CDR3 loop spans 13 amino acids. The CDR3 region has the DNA TGTGCCAGCAGCTTGGGGGGTGGGACTGAAGCTTTCTTT. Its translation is CASSLGGGTEAFF.

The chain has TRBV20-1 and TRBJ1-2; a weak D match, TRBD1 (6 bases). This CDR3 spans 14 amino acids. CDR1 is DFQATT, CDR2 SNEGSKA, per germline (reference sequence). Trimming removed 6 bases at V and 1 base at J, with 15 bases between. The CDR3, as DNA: TGCAGTGCAAGTCCCAACAGGGATAACTATGGCTACACCTTC. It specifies CSASPNRDNYGYTF.

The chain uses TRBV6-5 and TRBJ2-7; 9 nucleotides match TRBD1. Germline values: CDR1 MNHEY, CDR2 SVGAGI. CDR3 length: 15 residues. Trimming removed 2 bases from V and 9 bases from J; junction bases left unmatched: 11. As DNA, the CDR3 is TGTGCCAGCAGTTACACCGCCGGGACAGGGATCGTGCAGTACTTC. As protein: CASSYTAGTGIVQYF.

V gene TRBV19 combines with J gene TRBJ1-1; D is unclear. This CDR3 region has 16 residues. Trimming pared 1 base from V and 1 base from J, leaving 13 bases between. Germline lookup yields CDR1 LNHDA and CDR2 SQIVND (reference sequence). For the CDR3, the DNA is TGTGCCAGTAGTATAGCCTCACTAGGGTGGAACACTGAAGCTTTCTTT. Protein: CASSIASLGWNTEAFF.

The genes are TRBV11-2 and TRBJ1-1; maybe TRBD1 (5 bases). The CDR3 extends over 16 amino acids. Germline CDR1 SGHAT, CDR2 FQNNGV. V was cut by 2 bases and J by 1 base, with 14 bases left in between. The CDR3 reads CASSLMGRGENTEAFF. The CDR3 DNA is TGTGCCAGCAGCTTAATGGGTCGGGGGGAGAACACTGAAGCTTTCTTT.

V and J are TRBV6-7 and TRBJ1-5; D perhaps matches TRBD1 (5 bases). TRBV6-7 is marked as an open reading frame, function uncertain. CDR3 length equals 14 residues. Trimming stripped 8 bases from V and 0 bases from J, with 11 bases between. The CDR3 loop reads CASERQSSNQPQHF. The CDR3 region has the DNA TGTGCCAGCGAGCGACAGTCTAGCAATCAGCCCCAGCATTTT.

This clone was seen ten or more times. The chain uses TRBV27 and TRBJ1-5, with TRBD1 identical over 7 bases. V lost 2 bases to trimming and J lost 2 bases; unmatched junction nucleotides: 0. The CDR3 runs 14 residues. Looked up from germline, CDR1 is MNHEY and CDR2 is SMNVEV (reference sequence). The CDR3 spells CASSLTGGNQPQHF. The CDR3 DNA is TGTGCCAGCAGTTTAACAGGGGGCAATCAGCCCCAGCATTTT.

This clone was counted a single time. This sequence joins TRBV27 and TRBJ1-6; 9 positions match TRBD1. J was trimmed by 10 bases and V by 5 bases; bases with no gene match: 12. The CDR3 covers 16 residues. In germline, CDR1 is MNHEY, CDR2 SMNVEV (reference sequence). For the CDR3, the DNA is TGTGCCAGCAGTCCACAGGGGGCGGGTTTTATCTCACCCCTCCACTTT. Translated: CASSPQGAGFISPLHF.

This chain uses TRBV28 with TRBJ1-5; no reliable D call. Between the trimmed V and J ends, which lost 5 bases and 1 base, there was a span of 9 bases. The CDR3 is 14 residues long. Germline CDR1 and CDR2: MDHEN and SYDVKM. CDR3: CASSLPLSNQPQHF. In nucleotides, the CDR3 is TGTGCCAGCAGTCTCCCCCTAAGCAATCAGCCCCAGCATTTT.

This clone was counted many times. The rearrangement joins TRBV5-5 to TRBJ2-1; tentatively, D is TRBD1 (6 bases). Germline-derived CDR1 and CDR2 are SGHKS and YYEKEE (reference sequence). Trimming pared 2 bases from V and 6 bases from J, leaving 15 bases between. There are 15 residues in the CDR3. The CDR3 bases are TGTGCCAGCAGCTTCGAACAGGGCAACTTCAATGAGCAGTTCTTC. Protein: CASSFEQGNFNEQFF.

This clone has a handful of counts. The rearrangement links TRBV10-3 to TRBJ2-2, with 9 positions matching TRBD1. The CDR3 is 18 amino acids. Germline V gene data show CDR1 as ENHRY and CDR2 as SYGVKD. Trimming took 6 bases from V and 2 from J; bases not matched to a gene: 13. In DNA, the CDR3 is TGTGCCATCAGCCAGAGTGGTAGGACAGGGGTAAACACCGGGGAGCTGTTTTTT. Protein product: CAISQSGRTGVNTGELFF.

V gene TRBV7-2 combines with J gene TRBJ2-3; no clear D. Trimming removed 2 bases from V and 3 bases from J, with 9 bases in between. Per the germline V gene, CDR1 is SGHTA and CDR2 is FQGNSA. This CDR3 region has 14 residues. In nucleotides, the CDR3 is TGTGCCAGCAGCTTAAATTGGCAGACAGATACGCAGTATTTT. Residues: CASSLNWQTDTQYF.

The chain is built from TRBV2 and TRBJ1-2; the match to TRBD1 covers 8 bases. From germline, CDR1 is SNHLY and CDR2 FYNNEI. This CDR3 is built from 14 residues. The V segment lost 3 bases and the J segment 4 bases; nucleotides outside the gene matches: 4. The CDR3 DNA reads TGTGCCAGCAGTGAGACAGGGGAGGGCTATGGCTACACCTTC. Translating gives CASSETGEGYGYTF.

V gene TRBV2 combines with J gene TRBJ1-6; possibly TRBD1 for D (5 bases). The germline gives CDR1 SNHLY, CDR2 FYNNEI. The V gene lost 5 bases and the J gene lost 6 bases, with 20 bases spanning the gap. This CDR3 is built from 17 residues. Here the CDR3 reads CASSPLATVSSNSPLHF. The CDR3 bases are TGTGCCAGCAGTCCTTTGGCGACAGTCTCATCTAATTCACCCCTCCACTTT.

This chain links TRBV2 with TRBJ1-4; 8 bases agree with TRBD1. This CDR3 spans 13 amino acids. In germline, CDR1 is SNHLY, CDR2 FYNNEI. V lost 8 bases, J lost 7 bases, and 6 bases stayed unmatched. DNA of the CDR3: TGTGCCAGCCGACTGGACAGGGCTGAAAAACTGTTTTTT. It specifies CASRLDRAEKLFF.

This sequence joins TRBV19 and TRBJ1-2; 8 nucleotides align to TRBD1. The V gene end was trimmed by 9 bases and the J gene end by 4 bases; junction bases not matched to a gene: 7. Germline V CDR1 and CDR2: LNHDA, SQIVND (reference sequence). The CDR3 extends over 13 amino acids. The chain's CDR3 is CASIGQGVYGYTF. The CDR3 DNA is TGTGCCAGCATTGGACAGGGCGTCTATGGCTACACCTTC.